This section outlines one T cell receptor beta chain sequence together with its context. This clonotype appeared many times. No cognate antigen has been identified for it. Qualities for individual bases were not recorded, and no much larger clone is one base off. This specimen's treatment or condition label, per the study, means: PENTA 11 planned treatment interruption arm or continuous ART arm. The participants were children from the United Kingdom between 2 and 15 years old who had been on ART with at least three drugs for 24 weeks or longer. Cryopreserved PBMCs containing at least 5 million viable cells were required, and a handful of candidate patients were excluded because of low viable PBMC yield. Memory CD8+ CD45RO+ CD45RA- T cells were FACS-sorted from thawed PBMCs on a FACSAria III cell sorter. After sorting, the cells were fixed and RNA was extracted first with the RNeasy FFPE kit and then with the RNeasy Micro kit.

These data originate in a study of HIV-infected children after antiretroviral therapy interruption (dated by TCRdb to the late 2010s). Context from the whole study: The study included eight children, four on planned treatment interruption and four on continuous treatment, and all eight had a CD4+ count above 500 and a viral load below 50 copies/ml. The interruption group had a median age of 9.5 years, and the continuous treatment group had a median age of approximately 8 years. Continuous-treatment samples were analyzed from corresponding weeks 0, 48 and 150. Recorded exposure to EBV and CMV was present in most of the participating children. Alongside measurements of thymic output, TCR repertoires of children on planned treatment interruption were compared with TCR repertoires of children on continuous antiretroviral treatment. In the interruption arm, samples were obtained at week 0, week 12, end of interruption (week 24 or 48), and about 3 years after study end. Overall results and qualifications from the work: In naive CD4+ repertoires of PTI patients, CDR3 sharing between time points fell after interruption began; many sequences were shared between end of interruption and 3 years later. The low number of patients is a limitation and the data should be interpreted with caution. Shared-triplet CDR3 clusters increased after interruption in three patients; the overall increase was not significant unless one outlier patient was excluded.

Libraries were prepared through 3' RACE. TCR libraries were constructed from RNA with a 3' RACE protocol that used unique molecular identifiers to correct for PCR amplification bias. Up to about 12 amplicon libraries were pooled and sequenced on an Illumina MiSeq with v2 2x250 paired-end chemistry. For the original study's pipeline: Reads were processed with Decombinator for assignment of V and J genes and CDR3, and barcode-based correction of errors and PCR bias was applied. Repertoires were subsampled to equal depth before Gini coefficients were calculated with the R ineq package. CDR3 similarity was assessed with GLIPH, Hamming distance and a shared triplet metric. TCRdb reran the public reads through fastp at Q25 and MiXCR, keeping productive beta chains. Entries are consolidated by CDR3 protein sequence, retaining the most common genes and DNA. The V and J calls come from TCRdb's annotation, not from the publication. For this sample the table gives approximately 16,000 distinct CDR3 sequences, of which 3% to 3.5% were detected only once. The ten largest clones take up around 31% of the sample.

Trimming costs V 0 bases and J 2 bases, and their ends lie 10 bases apart. The CDR3 spans 15 residues, from the cysteine through the phenylalanine. Of the read, only the CDR3 DNA is kept; its 45 bases are in frame from base 1. CDR1 LGHDT and CDR2 YNNKEL are derived from the germline V gene (reference sequence). The chain employs TRBV3-1 and TRBJ1-2, with the D gene uncertain. This specimen was CD45RO+ CD8+ T cells from PBMCs, pooled from several time points, taken from a donor given antiretroviral therapy, either interrupted or continuous. The cell subset or site label for this specimen denotes: memory CD8+ CD45RO+ CD45RA- T cells. The source of this sequence is a pool of human donors with HIV. At the DNA level, the sequence is TGTGCCAGCAGCCAAGAATGGTCTGGGAACTATGGCTACACCTTC. This encodes CASSQEWSGNYGYTF.